Below, 9 T cell receptor beta chains from the same sample are listed, as sequenced in a study of prognosis after radiotherapy for stage I lung cancer. The study amplified the TCR beta CDR3 region from genomic DNA. This amplification was carried out by two rounds of multiplex PCR. Round one of PCR was performed, and it used primers specific to each TRBV and TRBJ gene. TCRdb redid the calling of the multiplex PCR reads with MiXCR, one entry per CDR3 protein. The repertoire has around 30,000 distinct CDR3 sequences, approximately 35% of them found once; the top ten carry around 27%. The sample was PBMCs, taken before or after stereotactic body radiation therapy (not recorded which). The source is a donor over 45 with non-small cell lung cancer.

This clonotype was found many times. The genes are TRBV11-3 and TRBJ2-2; D gene uncertain. This CDR3 has 13 amino acids. In germline, CDR1 is SGHNT, CDR2 YENEEA. The ends were cut back, 0 bases at V and 6 bases at J, with 5 bases in the middle. The CDR3 DNA is TGTGCCAGCAGCTTAGATATGGCCGGGGAGCTGTTTTTT. This sequence encodes CASSLDMAGELFF. Full variable domain (missing parts from reference TRBV11-3 and TRBJ2-2): EAGVVQSPRYKIIEKKQPVAFWCNPISGHNTLYWYLQNLGQGPELLIRYENEEAVDDSQLPKDRFSAERLKGVDSTLKIQPAELGDSAVYLCASSLDMAGELFFGEGSRLTVL.

This clonotype appeared many times. The chain uses TRBV9 and TRBJ1-5; no reliable D call. This CDR3 is 15 amino acids long. In germline, CDR1 is SGDLS, CDR2 YYNGEE. Trimming removed 1 base from V and 0 bases from J, with 8 bases in between. In DNA form, the CDR3 reads TGTGCCAGCAGCGTAACCGGGAATAGCAATCAGCCCCAGCATTTT. It yields the protein CASSVTGNSNQPQHF.

The CDR3 DNA is TGCGCCAGCAGCTTGATACCACTCGGGGAGGGGGTTGGCTACACCTTC. This codes for CASSLIPLGEGVGYTF. The chain combines TRBV5-1 with TRBJ1-2, with D possibly TRBD1 on 6 matching bases. Germline-derived CDR1 and CDR2 are SGHRS and YFSETQ. V was trimmed by 1 base and J by 7 bases, leaving 20 bases between them. CDR3 length: 16 residues.

This clonotype was recorded at least ten times. This rearrangement joins TRBV19 to TRBJ1-2, with 12 bases that match TRBD1. Looked up from germline, CDR1 is LNHDA and CDR2 is SQIVND (reference sequence). The ends lost 10 bases at V and 5 bases at J; junction bases unmatched: 14. This CDR3 has 16 amino acids. The CDR3 sequence is CATSPGTGGMGYGYTF. The CDR3 DNA sequence: TGTGCCACCAGTCCCGGGACAGGGGGCATGGGGTATGGCTACACCTTC.

This clonotype was seen many times. The CDR3 loop is CASSLGPGDRVNTIYF. DNA of the CDR3: TGTGCCAGCAGCTTAGGACCGGGGGACAGGGTCAACACCATATATTTT. The V and J genes are TRBV7-9 and TRBJ1-3; TRBD1 matches 9 bases. Unmatched junction bases numbered 8, after V lost 1 base and J lost 7 bases. The CDR3 contains 16 residues. The germline gives CDR1 SEHNR, CDR2 FQNEAQ (reference sequence).

With regard to this clonotype: Possible read error: a much larger clone is one base away. The rearrangement joins TRBV6-2 or TRBV6-3 to TRBJ1-2; tentatively, D is TRBD1 (5 bases). Germline values: CDR1 MNHEY, CDR2 SVGEGT. CDR3 size: 12 residues. V gave up 5 bases and J gave up 8 bases, with 12 bases separating them. This chain's CDR3 is CASSGPGRGYTF. Here the CDR3 DNA reads TGTGCCAGCAGTGGGCCGGGGCGAGGCTACACCTTC.

Remarks on this clonotype: It differs at one base from a far larger clone, so likely a read error. The V and J genes are TRBV6-9 and TRBJ1-4; 8 positions agree with TRBD1. The germline CDR1 and CDR2 sequences are MNHGY and SVAAGI. The CDR3 spans 16 residues. The CDR3 nucleotides read TGTGCCATCAGTTCAGGGGGCGCGGGAACTAATGAAAAACTGTTTTTT. Encoded protein: CAISSGGAGTNEKLFF.

The chain combines TRBV12-3 or TRBV12-4 with TRBJ1-2; 7 nucleotides agree with TRBD1. CDR3 size: 17 residues. Trimming removed 3 bases from V and 5 bases from J; junction bases left unmatched: 15. The CDR3 nucleotides read TGTGCCAGCAGTTTGGGTTTGGAACAGGGGAAGTTTTATGGCTACACCTTC. As protein: CASSLGLEQGKFYGYTF.

This rearrangement joins TRBV27 to TRBJ1-1, with 11 positions matching TRBD1. Per germline, CDR1 MNHEY and CDR2 SMNVEV (reference sequence). CDR3 length equals 15 residues. The V and J ends lost 4 bases and 10 bases, in that order; junction bases with no gene match: 11. CDR3 protein: CASSSPGQGGGRAFF. CDR3 coding DNA: TGTGCCAGCAGTTCCCCGGGACAGGGGGGGGGCCGAGCTTTCTTT.